The sequence of this TCR beta chain was determined in a study of response to subunit inactivated influenza vaccine. Findings and caveats of the study: It was suggested by the authors that few new T cells are recruited by each seasonal influenza vaccination.

TCRdb reprocessed the RT-PCR reads with MiXCR, giving one entry per CDR3 protein. The repertoire holds about half a million distinct CDR3 sequences, with around 9.9% as singletons. From germline, CDR1 is SEHNR and CDR2 FQNEAQ (reference sequence). Between the trimmed V and J ends, which lost 2 bases and 5 bases, there was a span of 9 bases. CDR3 length: 13 amino acids. Regarding this clonotype: Its antigen is not known.

This specimen consisted of PBMCs from blood, obtained 40 to 50 days after vaccination. The chain couples TRBV7-9 to TRBJ2-5; a weak D match, TRBD1 (6 bases). The source is a man in his fifties who received an inactivated influenza vaccine. The CDR3 DNA reads TGTGCCAGCAGCTTATACAGGGTGGAGACCCAGTACTTC. Translation: CASSLYRVETQYF.